The T cell receptor (beta chain) under discussion was sequenced for a study of radiotherapy plus CTLA-4 blockade in lung cancer. The wider study: Among enrolled patients, roughly 20% responded and roughly 31% achieved disease control.

Profiling relied on immunoSEQ multiplex PCR, and the TCRdb table lists in-frame clones only, not all of them. In the table there are around 31,000 clones, around 73% of which are singletons. The CDR3 is made up of 17 amino acids. Germline V gene lookup returns CDR1 MNHNS and CDR2 SASEGT. V was cut by 0 bases and J by 4 bases, with 18 bases left in between. This specimen was peripheral blood, taken from a patient treated with radiotherapy plus ipilimumab. The sequence derives from a human donor with non-small cell lung cancer who had stable disease on radiotherapy plus ipilimumab. J is TRBJ1-2 and V is TRBV6-1; no definite D call. CDR3 bases: TGTGCCAGCAGTGAAGCCAGCCCTATGCGAAAGACCTATGGCTACACCTTC. Encoded protein: CASSEASPMRKTYGYTF.